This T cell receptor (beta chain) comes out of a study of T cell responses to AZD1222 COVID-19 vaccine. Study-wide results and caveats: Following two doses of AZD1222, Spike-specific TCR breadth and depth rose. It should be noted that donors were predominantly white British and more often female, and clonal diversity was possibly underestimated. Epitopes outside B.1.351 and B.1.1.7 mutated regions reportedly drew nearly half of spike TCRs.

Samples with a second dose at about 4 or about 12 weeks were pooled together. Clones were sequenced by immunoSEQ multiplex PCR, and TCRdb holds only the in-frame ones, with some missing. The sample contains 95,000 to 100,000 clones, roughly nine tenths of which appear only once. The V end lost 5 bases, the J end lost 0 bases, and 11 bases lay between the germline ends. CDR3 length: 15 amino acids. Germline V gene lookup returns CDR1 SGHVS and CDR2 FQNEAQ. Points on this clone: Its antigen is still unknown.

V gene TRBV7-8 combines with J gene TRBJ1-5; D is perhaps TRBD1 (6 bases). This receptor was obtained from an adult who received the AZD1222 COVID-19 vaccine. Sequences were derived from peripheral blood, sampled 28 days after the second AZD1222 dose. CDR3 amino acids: CASSHRVDSNQPQHF. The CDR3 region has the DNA TGTGCCAGCAGCCACAGGGTCGATAGCAATCAGCCCCAGCATTTT.